These 15 T cell receptor beta chains were sequenced from one sample in a study of post-analysis software for immune sequencing data. Study findings and constraints: Patients carried roughly five TRBV segments more frequently than controls did, and TRBV5-6, TRBV5-1 and TRBV20-1 were among them.

cDNA libraries of TCR beta carried unique molecular identifiers. Via MiXCR, TCRdb re-called the PCR reads, giving one row per CDR3 protein. The sample carries approximately 730,000 distinct CDR3 sequences, more than 45% recorded once. Their recognized antigens are unknown. Sample: blood. These receptors came from a girl aged 5 to 17 with multiple sclerosis.

This rearrangement joins TRBV20-1 to TRBJ2-5, with TRBD1 identical over 9 bases. Germline CDR1 reads DFQATT; CDR2 reads SNEGSKA (reference sequence). J lost 1 base, V lost 5 bases, and 11 bases had no gene match. The CDR3 covers 16 residues. The CDR3 here is CSAYGTGSSVQETQYF. The CDR3, as DNA: TGCAGTGCTTATGGGACAGGGTCTAGCGTCCAAGAGACCCAGTACTTC.

The chain joins TRBV10-3 to TRBJ2-7, with 8 nucleotides matching TRBD1. The CDR3 runs 15 residues. With V trimmed by 6 bases and J by 0 bases, 7 bases remained unmatched. The germline V gene encodes CDR1 ENHRY and CDR2 SYGVKD. In DNA, the CDR3 is TGTGCCATCAGAGAAGGAGGGACAGGCTCCTACGAGCAGTACTTC. It encodes CAIREGGTGSYEQYF.

Notes on this clonotype: Germline is not matched at one junction end, which may reflect a read error. The chain couples TRBV12-3 or TRBV12-4 to TRBJ2-3; D unclear. The CDR3 loop spans 12 amino acids. This chain's CDR3 is CASSLKADMQYF. CDR3 bases: TGTGCCAGCAGTCTCAAAGCAGATATGCAGTATTTT.

This clonotype came up a few times. The rearrangement links TRBV27 to TRBJ2-1; TRBD2 matches 11 bases. The CDR3 runs 18 residues. Germline assignment: CDR1 MNHEY and CDR2 SMNVEV (reference sequence). Trimming cost V 0 bases and J 2 bases; bases outside gene matches: 6. The CDR3 sequence is CASSLSRLAGGTYNEQFF. The CDR3 DNA reads TGTGCCAGCAGTTTATCGAGGCTAGCGGGAGGAACCTACAATGAGCAGTTCTTC.

This chain joins TRBV7-2 and TRBJ2-5; tentative D call: TRBD2 (5 bases). The V gene's germline CDR1 is SGHTA and CDR2 FQGNSA. The CDR3 is made up of 12 amino acids. Trimming shortened V by 5 bases and J by 11 bases, and 15 bases separated the two germline ends. The CDR3 coding sequence is TGTGCCAGCAGCCCCGCGGGCAATGAGCAGTACTTC. Its protein is CASSPAGNEQYF.

The genes are TRBV13 and TRBJ2-1; D not certain. CDR1 and CDR2 (germline): PRHDT, FYEKMQ (reference sequence). V lost 0 bases and J lost 15, with 12 bases in between. This CDR3 is 12 amino acids long. Here the CDR3 DNA reads TGTGCCAGCAGCTTAGGCGGAGAAGCTAGGTTCTTC. Its translation is CASSLGGEARFF.

This clonotype was detected a few times. J is TRBJ1-5 and V is TRBV6-9; weak D call: TRBD1 (5 bases). Looked up from germline, CDR1 is MNHGY and CDR2 is SVAAGI. The CDR3 runs to 14 residues. Deletions cut 7 bases from V and 3 bases from J, with 13 bases between. The CDR3 reads CASTRRDLNQPQHF. CDR3 nucleotides: TGTGCCAGCACTAGGAGGGACCTCAATCAGCCCCAGCATTTT.

This chain connects TRBV3-1 to TRBJ1-5; 7 bases line up with TRBD1. The CDR3 extends over 12 amino acids. Germline V CDR1 and CDR2: LGHDT, YNNKEL (reference sequence). Written as DNA, the CDR3 is TGTGCGGCAGGGGGATATGGTCAGCCCCAGCATTTT. Its protein is CAAGGYGQPQHF.

The rearrangement links TRBV29-1 to TRBJ2-1; 12 positions agree with TRBD2. The CDR3 sequence is 18 residues long. The V gene end was trimmed by 6 bases and the J gene end by 7 bases; junction bases not matched to a gene: 19. The germline CDR1 and CDR2 sequences are SQVTM and ANQGSEA. CDR3 DNA sequence: TGCAGCGTCAAGGGGTCGCTAGCGGGAGGGCCCTGGGGTAATGAGCAGTTCTTC. The encoded protein is CSVKGSLAGGPWGNEQFF.

The rearrangement uses TRBV4-3 and TRBJ1-5; D is uncertain. Deletions cut 3 bases from V and 4 bases from J, with 7 bases between. Germline V gene sequence: CDR1 LGHNA, CDR2 YSLEER. The CDR3 runs to 13 residues. This CDR3 reads CASSQGTNQPQHF. In nucleotides, the CDR3 is TGCGCCAGCAGCCAGGGCACGAATCAGCCCCAGCATTTT.

The chain has TRBV10-3 and TRBJ2-3, with unresolved D. Germline values: CDR1 ENHRY, CDR2 SYGVKD. V lost 8 bases and J 6 bases, leaving 18 bases between the germline ends. The CDR3 sequence is 14 residues long. CDR3 coding DNA: TGTGCCATCCAATCCCCCAGACCTTTCGATACGCAGTATTTT. It codes for CAIQSPRPFDTQYF.

This chain links TRBV28 with TRBJ1-5, with 9 bases identical to TRBD1. Germline lookup yields CDR1 MDHEN and CDR2 SYDVKM. V lost 5 bases, J lost 3 bases, and 2 bases stayed unmatched. The CDR3 covers 14 residues. The chain's CDR3 is CASSDRGNNQPQHF. In DNA form, the CDR3 reads TGTGCCAGCAGTGACAGGGGGAACAATCAGCCCCAGCATTTT.

As for this clonotype: One end of the junction fails to match germline, which may point to a read error. The V gene is TRBV7-2, the J gene TRBJ1-5; 7 bases are shared with TRBD1. This CDR3 is built from 16 residues. The germline V gene has CDR1 SGHTA and CDR2 FQGNSA. Here the CDR3 DNA reads TGTGCCAGCAGCTTAGGGGGGACAGAGATCAATCAGCCCCGGCATTTT. Translating gives CASSLGGTEINQPRHF.

The chain carries TRBV20-1 and TRBJ2-1, with D perhaps TRBD1 (8 bases). CDR3 size: 14 residues. Germline V gene lookup returns CDR1 DFQATT and CDR2 SNEGSKA (reference sequence). The germline V and J ends were trimmed by 5 bases and 8 bases, with 19 bases remaining between them. CDR3 coding DNA: TGCAGTGCTTTGACAGGGGAGGGTAGCTATGAGCAGTTCTTC. Translation: CSALTGEGSYEQFF.

This sequence joins TRBV7-8 and TRBJ2-6, with D possibly TRBD2 on 5 matching bases. CDR1 is SGHVS and CDR2 is FQNEAQ in the germline V gene. This CDR3 region has 19 residues. Between the trimmed V and J ends, which lost 4 bases and 0 bases, there was a span of 19 bases. CDR3 nucleotides: TGTGCCAGCAGCTCCCTATCCGCGGGCTTTCACTCTGGGGCCAACGTCCTGACTTTC. Translating it yields CASSSLSAGFHSGANVLTF. Together with reference TRBV7-8 and TRBJ2-6, the CDR3 gives the full variable domain: GAGVSQSPRYKVAKRGQDVALRCDPISGHVSLFWYQQALGQGPEFLTYFQNEAQLDKSGLPSDRFFAERPEGSVSTLKIQRTQQEDSAVYLCASSSLSAGFHSGANVLTFGAGSRLTVL.